The 29 T cell receptor beta chains below all came from one sample that was sequenced in a study of T cells in Graves' hyperthyroidism and ophthalmopathy. Regions amplified from RNA transcripts were the TCR beta CDR3 regions. The HTBI primer set was used in a first-round RT-PCR of the TCR CDR3. MiXCR, applied by TCRdb to the multiplex PCR reads, yields one record per CDR3 protein. The sample shows 250,000 to 300,000 distinct CDR3 sequences, roughly an eighth of them seen only once. What was sequenced was blood. The receptors come from a woman aged 40 to 55 with Graves' hyperthyroidism.

This clonotype was seen repeatedly, ten times or more. V and J are TRBV11-2 and TRBJ2-3; possibly TRBD2 for D (6 bases). V dropped 6 bases and J dropped 0 bases, with 16 bases sitting between them. Looked up from germline, CDR1 is SGHAT and CDR2 is FQNNGV. This CDR3 is 16 amino acids long. This chain's CDR3 is CASRSRLASSTDTQYF. In DNA form, the CDR3 reads TGTGCCAGCAGATCTCGTCTAGCGTCTAGCACAGATACGCAGTATTTT.

In this sample, this clonotype turned up many times. This chain connects TRBV20-1 to TRBJ2-3; TRBD2 might be the D (7 bases). This CDR3 has 16 amino acids. The V end lost 6 bases, the J end lost 0 bases, and 19 bases lay between the germline ends. Germline V gene data show CDR1 as DFQATT and CDR2 as SNEGSKA (reference sequence). The CDR3 is CSAPYQGRGSTDTQYF. CDR3 nucleotide sequence: TGCAGTGCCCCTTACCAGGGGCGGGGGAGCACAGATACGCAGTATTTT.

This clonotype came up many times. The rearrangement joins TRBV2 to TRBJ2-7; TRBD1 is a possible D gene (6 bases). The CDR3 length is 14 residues. The V gene lost 6 bases and the J gene lost 3 bases, with 15 bases spanning the gap. Germline CDR1 is SNHLY and CDR2 is FYNNEI. CDR3 DNA: TGTGCCAGCAGGCCGTCTAGAGGGGGCTACGAGCAGTACTTC. Translating gives CASRPSRGGYEQYF. Full variable domain (rest looked up from reference TRBV2 and TRBJ2-7): EPEVTQTPSHQVTQMGQEVILRCVPISNHLYFYWYRQILGQKVEFLVSFYNNEISEKSEIFDDQFSVERPDGSNFTLKIRSTKLEDSAMYFCASRPSRGGYEQYFGPGTRLTVT.

This clonotype was detected many times. The rearrangement uses TRBV3-1 and TRBJ1-1, with D tentatively TRBD1 (5 bases). Trimming left V 1 base short and J 6 bases short, with 18 bases between. This CDR3 contains 16 residues. In germline, CDR1 is LGHDT, CDR2 YNNKEL (reference sequence). CDR3 protein: CASSQVPWGPSPEAFF. The DNA for the CDR3 is TGTGCCAGCAGCCAAGTACCTTGGGGCCCTAGTCCTGAAGCTTTCTTT.

Notes on this clonotype: It may be a read error: a sequence one base away is much more abundant. The chain is built from TRBV12-3 or TRBV12-4 and TRBJ1-2, with TRBD1 as a possible D gene (6 bases). The CDR3 is 15 residues long. The CDR3 loop reads CASSPVDRPHYGHTF. The CDR3 DNA reads as TGTGCCAGCAGTCCCGTTGACAGGCCCCACTATGGCCACACCTTC.

CDR3 nucleotide sequence: TGCAGTGCTTGTTGTTGCAGTGAGCAGTTCTTC. Translating gives CSACCCSEQFF. V usage is TRBV20-1 and J usage is TRBJ2-1; D remains ambiguous. The CDR3 totals 11 residues. Per the germline V gene, CDR1 is DFQATT and CDR2 is SNEGSKA (reference sequence). Trimming pared 5 bases from V and 9 bases from J, leaving 11 bases between.

The table lists this clonotype with many counts. The rearrangement joins TRBV24-1 to TRBJ2-7, with D possibly being TRBD1 or TRBD2 (5 bases each). V lost 4 bases and J 5 bases, leaving 14 bases between the germline ends. Germline values: CDR1 KGHDR, CDR2 SFDVKD. The CDR3 is made up of 14 amino acids. This CDR3 reads CATSDSGTFHEQYF. The CDR3 DNA reads as TGTGCCACCAGTGACTCCGGGACCTTCCACGAGCAGTACTTC.

This clonotype appeared many times. The chain combines TRBV5-6 with TRBJ2-3, with 9 positions matching TRBD2. The CDR3 is made up of 15 amino acids. V shed 2 bases and J 6 bases; nucleotides not matched to a gene: 7. The germline CDR1 and CDR2 sequences are SGHDT and YYEEEE. The chain's CDR3 is CASSFNLAGLDTQYF. DNA for the CDR3: TGTGCCAGCAGCTTTAATCTAGCGGGACTGGATACGCAGTATTTT.

About this clonotype itself: Since a much larger clone is just one base distant, this may be a read error. V and J are TRBV20-1 and TRBJ2-7; perhaps D is TRBD1 or TRBD2 (5 bases each). Germline-derived CDR1 and CDR2 are DFQATT and SNEGSKA (reference sequence). Trimming took 6 bases from V and 2 from J, leaving 23 bases between them. The CDR3 runs to 16 residues. The CDR3 reads CSARDGYLIHAYEQYF. The CDR3 DNA follows: TGCAGTGCCCGGGACGGATACCTAATACACGCCTACGAGCAGTACTTC.

In this sample, this clonotype turned up many times. The chain uses TRBV20-1 and TRBJ2-7; perhaps TRBD1 as D (6 bases). CDR3 length: 12 residues. Trimming cost V 3 bases and J 2 bases, with 8 bases left between them. Germline values: CDR1 DFQATT, CDR2 SNEGSKA (reference sequence). The CDR3 bases are TGCAGTGCTAGCCGGGACACCTACGAGCAGTACTTC. Its protein is CSASRDTYEQYF.

This clonotype was picked up many times. V is TRBV29-1 and J is TRBJ1-1, with D unresolved. Trimming took off 3 bases at V and 0 bases at J, with 8 bases between the two ends. This CDR3 is 13 amino acids long. The V gene's germline CDR1 is SQVTM and CDR2 ANQGSEA. The CDR3 coding sequence is TGCAGCGTTGACAGGCAATTGAACACTGAAGCTTTCTTT. It is translated as CSVDRQLNTEAFF.

There are many counts of this clonotype. The V call is TRBV7-9, the J call TRBJ2-1; 10 positions match TRBD2. The junction had 20 bases not matched to a gene; V was cut back by 5 bases and J by 7 bases. Germline CDR1 and CDR2: SEHNR and FQNEAQ (reference sequence). CDR3 length: 19 amino acids. The CDR3 nucleotides read TGTGCCAGCAGCCCCCGAGTGCTAGCGGGAGTAGAAGGCGGGAATGAGCAGTTCTTC. This gives the protein CASSPRVLAGVEGGNEQFF.

The sample holds many counts of this clonotype. The gene calls are TRBV20-1 and TRBJ2-1; no clear D gene. CDR3 size: 10 residues. Germline values: CDR1 DFQATT, CDR2 SNEGSKA (reference sequence). Trimming left V 3 bases short and J 4 bases short, with 1 base between. This CDR3 is CSASYNEQFF. Here the CDR3 DNA reads TGCAGTGCTAGTTACAATGAGCAGTTCTTC.

The J gene is TRBJ1-4, the V gene TRBV20-1, with D possibly being TRBD1 (6 bases). The V gene's germline CDR1 is DFQATT and CDR2 SNEGSKA (reference sequence). Trimming took off 6 bases at V and 16 bases at J, with 21 bases between the two ends. The CDR3 has 12 amino acids. CDR3 residues: CSATRGGLTQFF. The CDR3 DNA is TGCAGTGCCACCCGGGGGGGGCTTACTCAGTTTTTT.

This clonotype showed up many times. This chain links TRBV20-1 with TRBJ2-3; possible D gene TRBD1, 5 bases. The V end lost 1 base, the J end lost 6 bases, and 8 bases lay between the germline ends. The CDR3 is 12 residues long. Per the germline V gene, CDR1 is DFQATT and CDR2 is SNEGSKA (reference sequence). Here the CDR3 reads CSARAAGDTQYF. The CDR3 DNA sequence: TGCAGTGCTAGAGCCGCAGGGGATACGCAGTATTTT.

This clonotype was counted at least ten times. The chain recombines TRBV6-1 with TRBJ1-2; weak D call: TRBD1 (5 bases). The CDR3 totals 13 residues. Per the germline V gene, CDR1 is MNHNS and CDR2 is SASEGT. With 1 base removed from V and 4 bases from J, the gap between germline ends came to 7 bases. The CDR3 region has the DNA TGTGCCAGCAGTGAAGAGACAGTCTATGGCTACACCTTC. Amino acids: CASSEETVYGYTF.

This clonotype was detected ten times or more. The V call is TRBV27, the J call TRBJ2-5; a weak D match, TRBD2 (5 bases). The CDR3 is made up of 14 amino acids. The germline gives CDR1 MNHEY, CDR2 SMNVEV (reference sequence). V was trimmed by 6 bases and J by 5 bases, leaving 16 bases between them. DNA for the CDR3: TGTGCCAGCAGGGGCCTCGCGGAGGCGGAGACCCAGTACTTC. Residues: CASRGLAEAETQYF.

This clonotype has a count of ten or more. This chain joins TRBV5-6 and TRBJ2-7, with 10 bases fitting TRBD2. V shed 5 bases and J 3 bases; nucleotides not matched to a gene: 8. This CDR3 contains 15 residues. CDR1 SGHDT and CDR2 YYEEEE come from the germline V gene. CDR3 DNA sequence: TGTGCCAGCAGATTCACTAGCGGGGTCAACTACGAGCAGTACTTC. It codes for CASRFTSGVNYEQYF.

This clonotype was recorded many times. The chain recombines TRBV2 with TRBJ2-5; D gene ambiguous. Deletions cut 9 bases from V and 1 base from J, with 12 bases between. CDR1 and CDR2 (germline): SNHLY, FYNNEI. This CDR3 is 13 amino acids long. The chain's CDR3 is CASVEYSQETQYF. In nucleotides, the CDR3 is TGTGCCAGTGTGGAATACTCCCAAGAGACCCAGTACTTC.

This clonotype was picked up a small number of times. The gene calls are TRBV18 and TRBJ2-7, with 7 bases that match TRBD2. Germline values: CDR1 KGHSH, CDR2 LQKENI. The CDR3 loop spans 14 amino acids. The J segment lost 5 bases and the V segment lost 6 bases, leaving 10 bases of the junction unmatched. The CDR3 protein is CASSTRTSSDEQYF. CDR3 nucleotides: TGTGCCAGCTCGACCAGGACTAGTTCAGACGAGCAGTACTTC.

The rearrangement uses TRBV29-1 and TRBJ1-3, with 7 bases lining up with TRBD1. The CDR3 extends over 13 amino acids. With V trimmed by 6 bases and J by 2 bases, 4 bases remained unmatched. Germline values: CDR1 SQVTM, CDR2 ANQGSEA. The CDR3 region is CSVDREAGNTIYF. CDR3 sequence (DNA): TGCAGCGTCGACAGGGAAGCTGGAAACACCATATATTTT.

This clonotype was seen repeatedly, ten times or more. The chain links TRBV2 to TRBJ1-5, with 9 bases aligning to TRBD1. This CDR3 is 14 amino acids long. Per germline, CDR1 SNHLY and CDR2 FYNNEI. V lost 8 bases to trimming and J lost 5 bases; unmatched junction nucleotides: 7. CDR3 bases: TGTGCCAGCTCCGGGACAGGGAGGTATCAGCCCCAGCATTTT. As protein: CASSGTGRYQPQHF. Complete variable domain (other parts from reference TRBV2 and TRBJ1-5): EPEVTQTPSHQVTQMGQEVILRCVPISNHLYFYWYRQILGQKVEFLVSFYNNEISEKSEIFDDQFSVERPDGSNFTLKIRSTKLEDSAMYFCASSGTGRYQPQHFGDGTRLSIL.

The table lists this clonotype with many counts. The chain recombines TRBV7-2 with TRBJ2-7, with TRBD2 matching over 11 bases. Germline CDR1 is SGHTA and CDR2 is FQGNSA. V trimming: 8 bases; J trimming: 3 bases; junction bases outside the gene matches: 3. This CDR3 region has 13 residues. DNA for the CDR3: TGTGCCAGCGTACTAGCGGGAGTCTACGAGCAGTACTTC. This codes for CASVLAGVYEQYF.

In its sample, this clonotype was seen many times. The chain uses TRBV7-9 and TRBJ1-1; D possibly corresponds to TRBD1 (5 bases). Trimming pared 4 bases from V and 10 bases from J, leaving 22 bases between. The germline V gene has CDR1 SEHNR and CDR2 FQNEAQ (reference sequence). The CDR3 totals 15 residues. CDR3 in amino acids: CASSSAGTGESLAFF. As DNA, the CDR3 is TGTGCCAGCAGCTCAGCCGGAACAGGCGAATCCCTAGCTTTCTTT.

This clonotype was observed a handful of times. The rearrangement joins TRBV19 to TRBJ1-2; D unresolved. CDR3 length equals 17 residues. Looked up from germline, CDR1 is LNHDA and CDR2 is SQIVND (reference sequence). V was trimmed by 6 bases and J by 4 bases, leaving 24 bases between them. CDR3 sequence reads: CASRVPDGQPPFYGYTF. The CDR3 DNA sequence: TGTGCCAGTAGGGTCCCCGATGGCCAGCCTCCCTTCTATGGCTACACCTTC.

In this sample, this clonotype turned up many times. This chain connects TRBV20-1 to TRBJ1-1; 8 bases agree with TRBD1. This CDR3 is built from 13 residues. CDR1 is DFQATT, CDR2 SNEGSKA, per germline (reference sequence). V dropped 6 bases and J dropped 3; count of bases not matched to a gene: 6. The CDR3: CSAVRGRDTEAFF. The CDR3 coding sequence is TGCAGTGCCGTCAGGGGGCGCGACACTGAAGCTTTCTTT.

The rearrangement uses TRBV12-3 or TRBV12-4 and TRBJ2-3; TRBD2 agrees at 14 bases. This CDR3 comprises 16 residues. Trimming cost V 5 bases and J 6 bases; bases outside gene matches: 7. The CDR3 bases are TGTGCCAGCAGTCTCGGACTAGCGGGAGGATCGGATACGCAGTATTTT. Its translation: CASSLGLAGGSDTQYF.

This clonotype appeared many times. The gene calls are TRBV5-1 and TRBJ2-1; a possible D gene is TRBD2 (6 bases). Germline lookup yields CDR1 SGHRS and CDR2 YFSETQ. Trimming shortened V by 0 bases and J by 7 bases, and 14 bases separated the two germline ends. CDR3 length equals 15 residues. The CDR3 DNA sequence: TGCGCCAGCAGCTTGGATCCGGGACTCCAGAATGAGCAGTTCTTC. Its translation: CASSLDPGLQNEQFF.

This clonotype was found many times. Here the CDR3 DNA reads TGTGCCACCAGTGAACATCCGACAGGTTTGAACACCGGGGAGCTGTTTTTT. Its translation is CATSEHPTGLNTGELFF. The chain recombines TRBV24-1 with TRBJ2-2, with D possibly being TRBD1 (6 bases). This CDR3 is 17 amino acids long. The germline V gene has CDR1 KGHDR and CDR2 SFDVKD. Trimming stripped 4 bases from V and 1 base from J, with 15 bases between.